Below, 16 T cell receptor beta chains from the same sample are listed, as sequenced in a study of blood T cells in healthy people across ages. A second PCR of about 6 to 12 cycles used a sample-barcoded 5' primer and a J-beta primer mix. TCRdb itself ran the 5' RACE reads through MiXCR, one entry per CDR3 protein. The repertoire holds fewer than 2,000,000 distinct CDR3 sequences, approximately 39% seen once, with about 21% in the top ten. The sample comprised blood. These TCRs come from a human donor in good health.

This clonotype has a handful of counts. V usage is TRBV11-2 and J usage is TRBJ2-5; D not resolved. The germline gives CDR1 SGHAT, CDR2 FQNNGV. The CDR3 runs to 12 residues. Trimming shortened V by 7 bases and J by 4 bases, and 10 bases separated the two germline ends. The CDR3 coding sequence is TGTGCCAGCACCACTCTGGGAGAGACCCAGTACTTC. Its translation: CASTTLGETQYF. The full variable domain, its missing parts supplied by reference TRBV11-2 and TRBJ2-5, is EAGVAQSPRYKIIEKRQSVAFWCNPISGHATLYWYQQILGQGPKLLIQFQNNGVVDDSQLPKDRFSAERLKGVDSTLKIQPAKLEDSAVYLCASTTLGETQYFGPGTRLLVL.

The chain uses TRBV6-2 or TRBV6-3 and TRBJ1-2; D is undetermined. Between the trimmed V and J ends, which lost 2 bases and 8 bases, there was a span of 12 bases. CDR1 and CDR2 from the germline V gene are MNHEY and SVGEGT. This CDR3 region has 13 residues. This CDR3 reads CASSYPRTGGYTF. CDR3 bases: TGTGCCAGCAGTTACCCCAGGACGGGGGGCTACACCTTC.

This chain joins TRBV20-1 and TRBJ1-2; D unclear. This CDR3 region has 11 residues. Germline V gene data show CDR1 as DFQATT and CDR2 as SNEGSKA (reference sequence). V was trimmed by 1 base and J by 5 bases, leaving 5 bases between them. This chain's CDR3 is CSARGEYGYTF. The CDR3, as DNA: TGCAGTGCTAGAGGGGAGTATGGCTACACCTTC.

The rearrangement uses TRBV12-3 or TRBV12-4 and TRBJ2-1; 7 bases match TRBD2. The CDR3 is 15 amino acids. V trimming: 6 bases; J trimming: 4 bases; junction bases outside the gene matches: 9. CDR3 amino acids: CASSGGFNPYNEQFF. DNA of the CDR3: TGTGCCAGCAGCGGGGGGTTCAACCCTTACAATGAGCAGTTCTTC.

There are a few counts of this clonotype. The J gene is TRBJ1-5, the V gene TRBV10-3, with no clear D. The germline V and J ends were trimmed by 1 base and 9 bases, with 13 bases remaining between them. The CDR3 runs to 14 residues. Per the germline V gene, CDR1 is ENHRY and CDR2 is SYGVKD. The CDR3 coding sequence is TGTGCCATCAGTGAGTATAAGGGCACTTGGCCCCAGCATTTT. It specifies CAISEYKGTWPQHF.

The rearrangement joins TRBV5-6 to TRBJ2-7, with D possibly matching TRBD1 (7 bases). Trimming took 4 bases from V and 0 from J, leaving 20 bases between them. CDR1 SGHDT and CDR2 YYEEEE come from the germline V gene. The CDR3 is made up of 17 amino acids. The DNA for the CDR3 is TGTGCCAGCAGCGGAGGGGGCCGGGACCGATACTCCTACGAGCAGTACTTC. This gives the protein CASSGGGRDRYSYEQYF. Combining the CDR3 with reference TRBV5-6 and TRBJ2-7 gives the whole variable domain DAGVTQSPTHLIKTRGQQVTLRCSPKSGHDTVSWYQQALGQGPQFIFQYYEEEERQRGNFPDRFSGHQFPNYSSELNVNALLLGDSALYLCASSGGGRDRYSYEQYFGPGTRLTVT.

The V gene is TRBV7-3, the J gene TRBJ2-1; 7 bases are a match to TRBD2. The germline CDR1 and CDR2 sequences are SGHTA and FQGTGA. J was trimmed by 5 bases and V by 5 bases; bases with no gene match: 9. The CDR3 sequence is 15 residues long. The chain's CDR3 is CASSQGLTENNEQFF. Written as DNA, the CDR3 is TGTGCCAGCAGCCAGGGACTAACGGAAAACAATGAGCAGTTCTTC.

This clonotype was seen once. This chain links TRBV7-8 with TRBJ2-3; perhaps TRBD2 as D (7 bases). CDR3 length: 18 residues. Trimming shortened V by 0 bases and J by 2 bases, and 18 bases separated the two germline ends. CDR1 is SGHVS, CDR2 FQNEAQ, per germline. CDR3 amino acids: CASSLAHEGGPPTDTQYF. CDR3 bases: TGTGCCAGCAGCTTAGCGCATGAGGGGGGGCCCCCCACAGATACGCAGTATTTT.

This clonotype has ten or more counts. The gene calls are TRBV18 and TRBJ2-7; D ambiguous. The CDR3 extends over 12 amino acids. Germline V gene lookup returns CDR1 KGHSH and CDR2 LQKENI. Trimming shortened V by 6 bases and J by 2 bases, and 8 bases separated the two germline ends. CDR3 nucleotides: TGTGCCAGCTCGGACGGAGCCTACGAGCAGTACTTC. Translation: CASSDGAYEQYF.

The chain has TRBV6-5 and TRBJ2-1, with a possible D match to TRBD1 (7 bases). Germline CDR1 MNHEY, CDR2 SVGAGI. The CDR3 runs 17 residues. The germline V and J ends were trimmed by 2 bases and 4 bases, with 18 bases remaining between them. CDR3 nucleotides: TGTGCCAGCAGTTACGACCGACGGAGGGGGCTATACAATGAGCAGTTCTTC. Its translation is CASSYDRRRGLYNEQFF.

The CDR3 loop reads CASSPQVTGSRDEQFF. The CDR3 DNA follows: TGTGCCAGCAGCCCCCAAGTGACAGGCTCTAGGGATGAGCAGTTCTTC. The J gene is TRBJ2-1, the V gene TRBV7-2; a weak D match, TRBD1 (6 bases). Germline CDR1 reads SGHTA; CDR2 reads FQGNSA. V shed 5 bases and J shed 8 bases, with 22 bases lying between them. CDR3 length: 16 residues. Supplemented by reference TRBV7-2 and TRBJ2-1, the full variable domain reads GAGVSQSPSNKVTEKGKDVELRCDPISGHTALYWYRQSLGQGLEFLIYFQGNSAPDKSGLPSDRFSAERTGGSVSTLTIQRTQQEDSAVYLCASSPQVTGSRDEQFFGPGTRLTVL.

J is TRBJ2-4 and V is TRBV7-2; D may be TRBD1 or TRBD2 (6 bases each). The J call may not be correct, given that the DNA end is closer to TRBJ2-5. Looked up from germline, CDR1 is SGHTA and CDR2 is FQGNSA. The CDR3 is 15 residues long. The CDR3, as DNA: TGTGCCAGCAGTCCGGGGGCGATTAGGGGAGAGACCCAGTACTTC. Amino acid sequence: CASSPGAIRGETQYF.

The sample holds many counts of this clonotype. This chain connects TRBV4-3 to TRBJ2-5; no reliable D call. The CDR3 has 13 amino acids. Per the germline V gene, CDR1 is LGHNA and CDR2 is YSLEER. V gave up 0 bases and J gave up 5 bases, with 7 bases separating them. The CDR3 DNA reads as TGCGCCAGCAGCCAAGATACGGAGGAGACCCAGTACTTC. Protein sequence: CASSQDTEETQYF.

For the CDR3, the DNA is TGTGCCAGCAGCTTATCCAGTCCCAACTATGGCTACACCTTC. As protein: CASSLSSPNYGYTF. This sequence joins TRBV7-9 and TRBJ1-2; D not resolved. The CDR3 is 14 amino acids. Trimming removed 2 bases at V and 2 bases at J, with 9 bases between. CDR1 SEHNR and CDR2 FQNEAQ come from the germline V gene (reference sequence). The full variable domain, completed using reference TRBV7-9 and TRBJ1-2, is DTGVSQNPRHKITKRGQNVTFRCDPISEHNRLYWYRQTLGQGPEFLTYFQNEAQLEKSRLLSDRFSAERPKGSFSTLEIQRTEQGDSAMYLCASSLSSPNYGYTFGSGTRLTVV.

Comment on this clonotype: Relative to the germline gene, one junction end is altered; a read error may explain this. This chain joins TRBV7-2 and TRBJ2-5; the D gene is possibly TRBD1 (6 bases). The CDR3 extends over 15 amino acids. The V gene's germline CDR1 is SGHTA and CDR2 FQGNSA. The CDR3 loop reads CASSLGTRKGESQYF. The CDR3, as DNA: TGTGCCAGCAGCTTGGGGACAAGGAAGGGAGAGAGCCAGTACTTC.

The sample holds a few counts of this clonotype. The chain employs TRBV14 and TRBJ1-4, with no clear D. Germline assignment: CDR1 SGHDN and CDR2 FVKESK. This CDR3 region has 15 residues. V was shortened by 1 base and J by 0 bases, with 6 bases between the two germline ends. This chain's CDR3 is CASSQGAATNEKLFF. The CDR3 DNA sequence: TGTGCCAGCAGCCAAGGGGCAGCAACTAATGAAAAACTGTTTTTT.